A selection of T cell receptor beta chains follows, all from one sample in a study of cytomegalovirus exposure and HLA in healthy donors. Profiling relied on immunoSEQ multiplex PCR, and the TCRdb table lists in-frame clones only, not all of them. The data hold 100,000 to 130,000 clones, with roughly 80% observed a single time. The specimen sequenced was PBMCs. Receptor source: a man younger than 45 in good health and CMV-seronegative. Each CDR3 is given with its conserved first and last residue. The D gene is left open where the match is weak. For some rows the clone size is stated as once, few or many, or as a class when expanded; others skip it.

size	J	V	D	DNA	CDR3
-	TRBJ2-7	TRBV4-1	-	TGCGCCAGCAGCCAATCAGCGGAGCGAGGTATCGAGCAGTACTTC	CASSQSAERGIEQYF
-	TRBJ2-2	TRBV7-9	TRBD1	TGTGCCAGCAGCGACAGGGCGAGGGGGACCGGGGAGCTGTTTTTT	CASSDRARGTGELFF
-	TRBJ2-1	TRBV25-1	-	TGTGCCAGCAGTTATGGAGCAGGGAATGAGCAGTTCTTC	CASSYGAGNEQFF
-	TRBJ2-5	TRBV25-1	TRBD2	TGTGCAGCTCGGACTAGCGGGAAACAAGAGACCCAGTACTTC	CAARTSGKQETQYF
few	TRBJ1-3	TRBV6-6	-	TGTGCCAGCTCTTCCCCCCAGGGGGGAAACACCATATATTTT	CASSSPQGGNTIYF
-	TRBJ1-2	TRBV5-8	-	TGTGCCAGCAGCCCGCCCCTCCTCCAGCGGAGGGACTATGGCTACACCTTC	CASSPPLLQRRDYGYTF
-	TRBJ2-1	TRBV7-3	-	TGTGCCAGCAGCTCCGGACTCATCCGGTTCTTC	CASSSGLIRFF
-	TRBJ2-1	TRBV18	-	TGTGCCAGCTCCCCGCCCTCAAGAGACAATGAGCAGTTCTTC	CASSPPSRDNEQFF
once	TRBJ1-1	TRBV2	-	TGTGCCAGCAGCCCTCTAGGGGGCACTGAAGCTTTCTTT	CASSPLGGTEAFF
-	TRBJ1-2	TRBV6-5	-	TGTGCCAGCAGTTACCTCGCCGGTCGCAGCGACTATGGCTACACCTTC	CASSYLAGRSDYGYTF
-	TRBJ1-4	TRBV30	-	TGTGCCTGGAGCTATAATGAAAAACTGTTTTTT	CAWSYNEKLFF
-	TRBJ2-5	TRBV7-6	TRBD1	TGTGCCAGCAGCTTAGCCTCGGGACAGGGAACGGCGACCCAGTACTTC	CASSLASGQGTATQYF
-	TRBJ2-1	TRBV15	TRBD2	TGTGCCACCAGCAGAGTCGTGGCTAGCGGGACTGGCTCCTACAATGAGCAGTTCTTC	CATSRVVASGTGSYNEQFF
-	TRBJ2-5	TRBV6-5	TRBD1	TGTGCCAGCAGGCGCAGGGGGCGGCGTGAGACCCAGTACTTC	CASRRRGRRETQYF
-	TRBJ1-2	TRBV20-1	TRBD1	TGCAGTGCTCCGACAGGGAACGGCTACACCTTC	CSAPTGNGYTF
-	TRBJ2-7	TRBV27	TRBD1	TGTGCCAGCAGTCCTACAGGGGCCCCGACCTACGAGCAGTACTTC	CASSPTGAPTYEQYF
-	TRBJ2-7	TRBV27	-	TGTGCCAGCAGTTCCCTACAGGGGACTGCCTACGAGCAGTACTTC	CASSSLQGTAYEQYF
-	TRBJ1-4	TRBV29-1	-	TGCAGCGTTGAGGGGGGACGGGGAAAAGAAAAACTGTTTTTT	CSVEGGRGKEKLFF
-	TRBJ2-7	TRBV29-1	-	TGCAGCGTTGGTTACAGCTCCTACGAGCAGTACTTC	CSVGYSSYEQYF
-	TRBJ2-7	TRBV5-1	TRBD1	TGCGCCAGCAGCGGGGGCAGGGGGACGGACGACGAGCAGTACTTC	CASSGGRGTDDEQYF
-	TRBJ2-6	TRBV30	-	TGTGCCTGGAAGGGGTTTACTGGGGCCAACGTCCTGACTTTC	CAWKGFTGANVLTF
-	TRBJ2-2	TRBV25-1	TRBD1	TGTGCCAGCAGTCTCATGACAGGGAGCACCGGGGAGCTGTTTTTT	CASSLMTGSTGELFF
few	TRBJ2-7	TRBV11-2	TRBD1	TGTGCCAGCATCAGCCCCCGGGACAGGGTCTACGAGCAGTACTTC	CASISPRDRVYEQYF
-	TRBJ1-6	TRBV7-6	-	TGTGCCAGCAGCTCTTCAGGGGAACGACCCCTCCACTTT	CASSSSGERPLHF